The 18 T cell receptor beta chains below come from one sample, sequenced in a study of T cell repertoires in cytomegalovirus infection. TCRdb re-derived calls from the reads in MiXCR, one entry per CDR3 protein. The table lists approximately 190,000 distinct CDR3 sequences, 9.5% of them singletons. The sequenced sample consisted of PBMCs. Every receptor here comes from a human donor in good health (CMV status not recorded). Some clones in this sample may be carry-over from other donors' samples.

This clonotype has a handful of counts. The chain couples TRBV20-1 to TRBJ1-2; TRBD1 is a possible D gene (5 bases). The CDR3 consists of 14 residues. Germline CDR1 is DFQATT and CDR2 is SNEGSKA (reference sequence). Deletions cut 4 bases from V and 2 bases from J, with 14 bases between. CDR3 sequence reads: CSAKSRRENYGYTF. The DNA for the CDR3 is TGCAGTGCTAAGTCCCGCAGGGAGAACTATGGCTACACCTTC.

The chain couples TRBV20-1 to TRBJ2-5; 9 bases line up with TRBD2. Per the germline V gene, CDR1 is DFQATT and CDR2 is SNEGSKA (reference sequence). This CDR3 comprises 14 residues. The J segment lost 5 bases and the V segment lost 5 bases, leaving 9 bases of the junction unmatched. The CDR3 nucleotides read TGCAGTGCTGCTCCGGGACTAGCAGGGGAGACCCAGTACTTC. It yields the protein CSAAPGLAGETQYF.

At least ten counts were recorded for this clonotype. The chain combines TRBV28 with TRBJ1-5; D is unclear. The germline V and J ends were trimmed by 6 bases and 3 bases, with 12 bases remaining between them. This CDR3 spans 14 amino acids. CDR1 is MDHEN and CDR2 is SYDVKM in the germline V gene. The CDR3 is CASRNLSSNQPQHF. The CDR3 nucleotides read TGTGCCAGCAGGAACCTGAGTTCCAATCAGCCCCAGCATTTT.

This clonotype was recorded at least ten times. V is TRBV28 and J is TRBJ1-1, with 7 bases matching TRBD1. V gave up 5 bases and J gave up 6 bases; unmatched junction bases: 12. The germline V gene has CDR1 MDHEN and CDR2 SYDVKM. The CDR3 is 15 amino acids. The DNA of the CDR3 is TGTGCCAGCAGTAAACGGACAGGTGGGAGTGCTGAAGCTTTCTTT. Its translation is CASSKRTGGSAEAFF. Filled out from reference TRBV28 and TRBJ1-1, the complete variable domain reads DVKVTQSSRYLVKRTGEKVFLECVQDMDHENMFWYRQDPGLGLRLIYFSYDVKMKEKGDIPEGYSVSREKKERFSLILESASTNQTSMYLCASSKRTGGSAEAFFGQGTRLTVV.

This clonotype occurred many times. The chain combines TRBV7-6 with TRBJ1-5, with no clear D. Trimming cost V 2 bases and J 0 bases, with 8 bases left between them. CDR3 length: 15 amino acids. Germline-derived CDR1 and CDR2 are SGHVS and FNYEAQ. The CDR3 reads CASSLNLDSNQPQHF. CDR3 sequence (DNA): TGTGCCAGCAGCTTAAATTTGGATAGCAATCAGCCCCAGCATTTT.

This clonotype was seen ten or more times. The chain couples TRBV7-8 to TRBJ2-2; 7 positions match TRBD2. This CDR3 has 16 amino acids. Germline loops: CDR1 SGHVS, CDR2 FQNEAQ. The junction had 9 bases not matched to a gene; V was cut back by 7 bases and J by 1 base. The CDR3 here is CASIPGTGGNTGELFF. The CDR3 DNA sequence: TGTGCCAGCATACCAGGGACGGGGGGGAACACCGGGGAGCTGTTTTTT.

In its sample, this clonotype was seen many times. This chain connects TRBV25-1 to TRBJ1-2; D is undetermined. V lost 4 bases and J 4 bases, leaving 7 bases between the germline ends. CDR1 and CDR2 from the germline V gene are MGHDK and SYGVNS. This CDR3 has 12 residues. CDR3 protein: CASSASIYGYTF. For the CDR3, the DNA is TGTGCCAGCAGTGCCTCCATCTATGGCTACACCTTC.

This clonotype was found many times. The chain links TRBV7-2 to TRBJ2-3, with D perhaps given as TRBD1 or TRBD2 (5 bases each). From germline, CDR1 is SGHTA and CDR2 FQGNSA. The CDR3 is 15 amino acids. Trimming cost V 3 bases and J 5 bases, with 15 bases left between them. The CDR3 region is CASSLSRGTGDTQYF. The CDR3 DNA is TGTGCCAGCAGCTTGTCCCGGGGCACAGGAGATACGCAGTATTTT.

This clonotype was detected many times. The rearrangement joins TRBV24-1 to TRBJ2-7, with D perhaps being TRBD1 or TRBD2 (5 bases each). Trimming stripped 2 bases from V and 4 bases from J, with 5 bases between. The length of the CDR3 is 12 residues. Per germline, CDR1 KGHDR and CDR2 SFDVKD. CDR3 bases: TGTGCCACCAGTGATTGGGGGTACGAGCAGTACTTC. This gives the protein CATSDWGYEQYF.

V gene TRBV20-1 combines with J gene TRBJ1-6, with D unresolved. CDR1 is DFQATT and CDR2 is SNEGSKA in the germline V gene (reference sequence). The V end lost 1 base, the J end lost 5 bases, and 12 bases lay between the germline ends. The CDR3 has 15 residues. The CDR3 nucleotides read TGCAGTGCTAGAGCCCTGGCGGGTGATAATTCACCCCTCCACTTT. Its translation: CSARALAGDNSPLHF.

This clonotype was counted at least ten times. The chain joins TRBV7-8 to TRBJ2-3; D might be TRBD1 (5 bases). The CDR3 sequence is 13 residues long. V was pared by 3 bases and J by 5 bases, with 9 bases between. Per the germline V gene, CDR1 is SGHVS and CDR2 is FQNEAQ. CDR3 residues: CASSLNQGDTQYF. CDR3 DNA sequence: TGTGCCAGCAGCTTGAACCAGGGAGATACGCAGTATTTT.

Only a few counts were recorded for this clonotype. The chain joins TRBV15 to TRBJ2-3; D might be TRBD2 (5 bases). Per germline, CDR1 LNHNV and CDR2 YYDKDF (reference sequence). V lost 0 bases and J 2 bases, leaving 12 bases between the germline ends. The CDR3 runs to 16 residues. The chain's CDR3 is CATSRDQDYPTDTQYF. The DNA for the CDR3 is TGTGCCACCAGCAGAGATCAAGACTACCCCACAGATACGCAGTATTTT.

This clonotype was observed a few times. V gene TRBV29-1 combines with J gene TRBJ2-7; no firm D call. CDR3 length: 13 amino acids. Germline loops: CDR1 SQVTM, CDR2 ANQGSEA. Trimming cost V 4 bases and J 5 bases, with 15 bases left between them. DNA for the CDR3: TGCAGCGTTGGCCCTACATTGGGCGACGAGCAGTACTTC. Residues: CSVGPTLGDEQYF.

At least ten counts were recorded for this clonotype. This chain connects TRBV5-1 to TRBJ1-1; D might be TRBD1 (5 bases). CDR3 length: 16 residues. Trimming removed 4 bases at V and 4 bases at J, with 20 bases between. Germline V gives CDR1 SGHRS, CDR2 YFSETQ. In DNA form, the CDR3 reads TGCGCCAGCAGCCCGGTAGAGGGTCGGGGCGGCACTGAAGCTTTCTTT. This encodes CASSPVEGRGGTEAFF.

The chain has TRBV28 and TRBJ1-3, with D uncertain. In germline, CDR1 is MDHEN, CDR2 SYDVKM. This CDR3 spans 13 amino acids. The V end was cut by 5 bases, the J end by 13 bases, with 18 bases between. In nucleotides, the CDR3 is TGTGCCAGCAGTCAAGTGATTAGAAACGCGATATATTTT. Translated: CASSQVIRNAIYF.

This clonotype was seen repeatedly, ten times or more. CDR3 bases: TGTGCCAGCAGCTTGGGGGGAGCGGGTTATGGCTACACCTTC. It is translated as CASSLGGAGYGYTF. The V call is TRBV11-2, the J call TRBJ1-2, with D possibly matching TRBD1 (5 bases). The CDR3 loop spans 14 amino acids. Trimming pared 3 bases from V and 5 bases from J, leaving 13 bases between. The germline V gene has CDR1 SGHAT and CDR2 FQNNGV.

The V and J genes are TRBV10-2 and TRBJ2-3, with TRBD2 matching 9 bases. The CDR3 sequence is 16 residues long. Germline loops: CDR1 WSHSY, CDR2 SAAADI. The trim removed 3 bases at V and 1 base at J, leaving 5 bases unmatched. As DNA, the CDR3 is TGCGCCAGCAGTGACCCGACTAGCGGACGCACAGATACGCAGTATTTT. Translation: CASSDPTSGRTDTQYF.

This clonotype was counted ten times or more. J is TRBJ2-5 and V is TRBV5-1, with 7 bases that match TRBD2. Per the germline V gene, CDR1 is SGHRS and CDR2 is YFSETQ. The CDR3 has 17 amino acids. V shed 4 bases, J shed 1 base, and the junction held 13 bases outside the gene matches. Written as DNA, the CDR3 is TGCGCCAGCAGCCGGGGGTCCGCTAGCGGACTCCAAGAGACCCAGTACTTC. Protein sequence: CASSRGSASGLQETQYF. Together with reference TRBV5-1 and TRBJ2-5, the CDR3 gives the full variable domain: KAGVTQTPRYLIKTRGQQVTLSCSPISGHRSVSWYQQTPGQGLQFLFEYFSETQRNKGNFPGRFSGRQFSNSRSEMNVSTLELGDSALYLCASSRGSASGLQETQYFGPGTRLLVL.